The rows below give T cell receptor beta chains drawn from one sample of a study of cytomegalovirus exposure and HLA in healthy donors. Clones were sequenced by immunoSEQ multiplex PCR, and TCRdb holds only the in-frame ones, with some missing. This sample has around 140,000 clones; around 78% occur once, and the top ten carry 2% to 2.5%. The sequenced sample was PBMCs. The receptors were sampled from a young woman in good health and CMV-seropositive. CDR3s leave out the opening cysteine and the closing phenylalanine or tryptophan. Each record gives: V gene, clone size, J gene, CDR3 protein. A row's size may be missing; if present it is once, few, many or a size class.

v_call: TRBV5-1; clone_size: NA; j_call: TRBJ2-6; cdr3_aa: ASSLDRLVSGANVLT
v_call: TRBV5-6; clone_size: few; j_call: TRBJ1-4; cdr3_aa: ASSGLRGDLGEKLF
v_call: TRBV19; clone_size: NA; j_call: TRBJ1-4; cdr3_aa: ATKPGQGVTNEKLF
v_call: TRBV5-6; clone_size: NA; j_call: TRBJ1-6; cdr3_aa: ASSLYWGQGNSPLH
v_call: TRBV5-5; clone_size: NA; j_call: TRBJ1-2; cdr3_aa: ASSLTGVAGYT
v_call: TRBV6-1; clone_size: NA; j_call: TRBJ1-1; cdr3_aa: ASRRTVNTEAF
v_call: TRBV6-1; clone_size: NA; j_call: TRBJ2-2; cdr3_aa: ASRPGTSGGGELF
v_call: TRBV28; clone_size: NA; j_call: TRBJ2-7; cdr3_aa: ASSGQGGYEQY
v_call: TRBV5-4; clone_size: once; j_call: TRBJ1-2; cdr3_aa: ASSHGQGAEGYT
v_call: TRBV5-5; clone_size: once; j_call: TRBJ2-7; cdr3_aa: ASSLFNEQY
v_call: TRBV7-9; clone_size: NA; j_call: TRBJ1-2; cdr3_aa: ASSLETVTYGYT
v_call: TRBV29-1; clone_size: NA; j_call: TRBJ1-1; cdr3_aa: SVWGRGMNTEAF
v_call: TRBV7-6; clone_size: NA; j_call: TRBJ1-3; cdr3_aa: ASSPSTRQARSSGNTIY
v_call: TRBV2; clone_size: NA; j_call: TRBJ1-6; cdr3_aa: ASSWTDSSYNSPLH
v_call: TRBV18; clone_size: NA; j_call: TRBJ1-3; cdr3_aa: ASSPILERRNTIY
v_call: TRBV5-1; clone_size: NA; j_call: TRBJ2-1; cdr3_aa: ASSFSGGAYNEQF
v_call: TRBV6-1; clone_size: NA; j_call: TRBJ2-3; cdr3_aa: ASTRLSDTQY
v_call: TRBV11-2; clone_size: few; j_call: TRBJ1-1; cdr3_aa: ASSQATGGGNTEAF
v_call: TRBV18; clone_size: NA; j_call: TRBJ1-1; cdr3_aa: ASSVQGDTEAF
v_call: TRBV18; clone_size: NA; j_call: TRBJ1-1; cdr3_aa: ASSPPGVHAF
v_call: TRBV6-4; clone_size: NA; j_call: TRBJ2-3; cdr3_aa: ASSDSSGGADTQY
v_call: TRBV6-1; clone_size: few; j_call: TRBJ1-5; cdr3_aa: ATKGDPQQGAQH
v_call: TRBV28; clone_size: NA; j_call: TRBJ1-1; cdr3_aa: ASRPSGQRNTEAF
v_call: TRBV27; clone_size: once; j_call: TRBJ1-1; cdr3_aa: ASSPPQGLLTEAF
v_call: TRBV19; clone_size: NA; j_call: TRBJ1-2; cdr3_aa: ASTDGLINYGYT
v_call: TRBV10-1; clone_size: NA; j_call: TRBJ2-2; cdr3_aa: ASRSGDVTGELF
v_call: TRBV7-9; clone_size: once; j_call: TRBJ2-7; cdr3_aa: ASSLGEAGFEQY
v_call: TRBV6-5; clone_size: NA; j_call: TRBJ1-1; cdr3_aa: ASSYGSLSMNTEAF
v_call: TRBV9; clone_size: NA; j_call: TRBJ2-5; cdr3_aa: ASSGKGQETQY
v_call: TRBV7-9; clone_size: NA; j_call: TRBJ1-1; cdr3_aa: ASSLGTDVTEAF